The 30 T cell receptor beta chains below were found in one sample sequenced in a study of T cells after yellow fever vaccination. MiXCR, run by TCRdb on the 5' RACE reads, gives a single entry per CDR3 protein. Here the sample spans 300,000 to 350,000 distinct CDR3 sequences, 7% to 10% being singletons. The sample in question was PBMCs, obtained more than 35 days after the first yellow fever vaccination. These receptors all come from a man between 18 and 29 years old who received the YFV17D yellow fever vaccine.

This clonotype was counted between two and nine times. The gene calls are TRBV18 and TRBJ2-1; possibly TRBD2 for D (7 bases). From germline, CDR1 is KGHSH and CDR2 LQKENI. The CDR3 has 17 amino acids. Trimming pared 3 bases from V and 6 bases from J, leaving 21 bases between. The CDR3 bases are TGTGCCAGCTCACCCCCCCGGATGGCGGGGGCCAGCAATGAGCAGTTCTTC. This translates into CASSPPRMAGASNEQFF.

The CDR3 here is CASSEDDPRTGNEQFF. The CDR3 DNA reads TGTGCCAGCAGTGAAGATGACCCCAGAACGGGGAATGAGCAGTTCTTC. V usage is TRBV6-1 and J usage is TRBJ2-1, with D possibly TRBD2 on 5 matching bases. CDR3 length equals 16 residues. Deletions cut 1 base from V and 7 bases from J, with 17 bases between. The germline CDR1 and CDR2 sequences are MNHNS and SASEGT.

The V and J genes are TRBV19 and TRBJ2-3; D is undetermined. V was cut by 9 bases and J by 1 base, with 17 bases left in between. The V gene's germline CDR1 is LNHDA and CDR2 SQIVND (reference sequence). This CDR3 is 15 amino acids long. The CDR3 sequence: CASTPHGPGTDTQYF. Here the CDR3 DNA reads TGTGCCAGCACCCCCCATGGGCCGGGCACAGATACGCAGTATTTT.

This clonotype was seen many times. This chain joins TRBV18 and TRBJ2-7, with 7 bases matching TRBD1. The V and J ends lost 2 bases and 2 bases, in that order; junction bases with no gene match: 3. The germline CDR1 and CDR2 sequences are KGHSH and LQKENI. This CDR3 region has 14 residues. The CDR3 DNA reads TGTGCCAGCTCACCAAGACAGGGAACCTACGAGCAGTACTTC. It specifies CASSPRQGTYEQYF.

This clonotype was seen at least ten times. CDR3 amino acids: CASSLTGLGEQFF. CDR3 DNA: TGTGCCAGCAGCTTAACGGGCCTCGGTGAGCAGTTCTTC. This rearrangement joins TRBV7-3 to TRBJ2-1; D not certain. V lost 0 bases to trimming and J lost 9 bases, with 9 bases between them. The CDR3 loop spans 13 amino acids. CDR1 SGHTA and CDR2 FQGTGA come from the germline V gene.

Remarks on this clonotype: A read error may produce the germline difference seen at one junction end. The genes are TRBV6-4 and TRBJ2-2, with D hard to call. Germline CDR1 is MRHNA and CDR2 is SNTAGT. The CDR3 runs 15 residues. The DNA of the CDR3 is TGTGCCAGCAGTGACTGGCCTCGCACCACCGAGGAGCTGTTTTTT. This gives the protein CASSDWPRTTEELFF.

CDR3 DNA sequence: TGTGCCAGCAGTGAACCCAGGGGCGGGGGTGGAGAGACCCAGTACTTC. Translation gives CASSEPRGGGGETQYF. V gene TRBV2 combines with J gene TRBJ2-5; D is perhaps TRBD2 (7 bases). Germline-derived CDR1 and CDR2 are SNHLY and FYNNEI. V shed 2 bases and J shed 4 bases, with 17 bases lying between them. CDR3 length equals 16 residues.

This chain links TRBV11-2 with TRBJ2-4; D remains ambiguous. The V gene lost 5 bases and the J gene lost 5 bases, with 13 bases spanning the gap. CDR1 and CDR2 from the germline V gene are SGHAT and FQNNGV. CDR3 length: 14 residues. CDR3 residues: CASSGEHSQNIQYF. In DNA form, the CDR3 reads TGTGCCAGCAGCGGAGAACACAGCCAAAACATTCAGTACTTC.

This clonotype has a handful of counts. This chain links TRBV7-9 with TRBJ2-1; TRBD2 matches at 9 bases. The CDR3 runs to 17 residues. Germline loops: CDR1 SEHNR, CDR2 FQNEAQ (reference sequence). The ends lost 5 bases at V and 2 bases at J; junction bases unmatched: 10. CDR3 region: CASSHNLRGGPYNEQFF. CDR3 nucleotides: TGTGCCAGCAGCCATAACCTGCGGGGGGGCCCCTACAATGAGCAGTTCTTC.

The chain carries TRBV19 and TRBJ2-5, with D maybe TRBD1 (6 bases). Trimming stripped 7 bases from V and 5 bases from J, with 14 bases between. Germline loops: CDR1 LNHDA, CDR2 SQIVND (reference sequence). The CDR3 loop spans 13 amino acids. CDR3 sequence: CASTMRGTETQYF. CDR3 nucleotides: TGTGCCAGTACCATGAGGGGGACGGAGACCCAGTACTTC.

Many counts were recorded for this clonotype. The chain links TRBV5-1 to TRBJ2-3; D remains unclear. CDR3 length: 13 residues. The germline gives CDR1 SGHRS, CDR2 YFSETQ. Trimming shortened V by 5 bases and J by 3 bases, and 10 bases separated the two germline ends. Written as DNA, the CDR3 is TGCGCCAGCAGGATGGAAGGAACAGATACGCAGTATTTT. It translates to CASRMEGTDTQYF.

V and J are TRBV18 and TRBJ2-2, with D possibly being TRBD2 (6 bases). Trimming removed 1 base from V and 1 base from J, with 7 bases in between. Germline CDR1 KGHSH, CDR2 LQKENI. The CDR3 has 15 amino acids. The CDR3 DNA is TGTGCCAGCTCACCACTAGCGGAGAACACCGGGGAGCTGTTTTTT. Translating gives CASSPLAENTGELFF.

V and J are TRBV20-1 and TRBJ2-3, with 7 nucleotides matching TRBD1. J lost 2 bases, V lost 1 base, and 6 bases had no gene match. The CDR3 is 15 amino acids. The germline V gene has CDR1 DFQATT and CDR2 SNEGSKA (reference sequence). The CDR3, as DNA: TGCAGTGCTAGAGTATCCGGGACAGTCACAGATACGCAGTATTTT. It yields the protein CSARVSGTVTDTQYF.

The chain has TRBV6-5 and TRBJ1-2; D is unclear. V was trimmed by 0 bases and J by 4 bases, leaving 9 bases between them. In germline, CDR1 is MNHEY, CDR2 SVGAGI. The CDR3 is 14 residues long. The CDR3 DNA reads TGTGCCAGCAGTTACTCGCCAACCACCTATGGCTACACCTTC. Translated: CASSYSPTTYGYTF.

The table lists this clonotype with a few counts. The chain uses TRBV7-2 and TRBJ1-5; the D is unclear. Germline CDR1 is SGHTA and CDR2 is FQGNSA. The CDR3 is made up of 15 amino acids. With 1 base removed from V and 1 base from J, the gap between germline ends came to 8 bases. CDR3: CASSLVPESNQPQHF. The CDR3 DNA reads as TGTGCCAGCAGCTTAGTGCCAGAGAGCAATCAGCCCCAGCATTTT.

In this sample, this clonotype turned up a few times. This rearrangement joins TRBV5-6 to TRBJ1-2, with TRBD1 matching over 11 bases. Germline CDR1 reads SGHDT; CDR2 reads YYEEEE. V shed 5 bases, J shed 5 bases, and the junction held 8 bases outside the gene matches. The CDR3 consists of 15 residues. The CDR3 loop is CASRTGTGGSYGYTF. CDR3 nucleotide sequence: TGTGCCAGCAGGACCGGGACAGGGGGTTCGTATGGCTACACCTTC.

This clonotype occurred a few times. The chain couples TRBV19 to TRBJ1-2; tentative D call: TRBD1 (5 bases). V was clipped by 5 bases and J by 5 bases, with 15 bases between them. Germline V gene sequence: CDR1 LNHDA, CDR2 SQIVND (reference sequence). The CDR3 has 14 residues. The CDR3 bases are TGTGCCAGTAGTCTAACCGAGACAGCATATGGCTACACCTTC. This gives the protein CASSLTETAYGYTF.

This clonotype has more than one count but fewer than ten. This chain links TRBV7-2 with TRBJ2-5; 8 bases align to TRBD2. The CDR3 totals 14 residues. J was trimmed by 3 bases and V by 5 bases; bases with no gene match: 5. Germline lookup yields CDR1 SGHTA and CDR2 FQGNSA. DNA for the CDR3: TGTGCCAGCAGCAGACGTAGCGGGGAAGAGACCCAGTACTTC. Translating it yields CASSRRSGEETQYF.

The V call is TRBV5-6, the J call TRBJ2-5; TRBD2 agrees at 12 bases. V shed 0 bases, J shed 5 bases, and the junction held 11 bases outside the gene matches. The CDR3 length is 18 residues. Looked up from germline, CDR1 is SGHDT and CDR2 is YYEEEE. DNA of the CDR3: TGTGCCAGCAGCTTGGTACTGGGTGGACTAGCGGGGTTGGAGACCCAGTACTTC. Its protein product is CASSLVLGGLAGLETQYF. Complete variable domain (other parts from reference TRBV5-6 and TRBJ2-5): DAGVTQSPTHLIKTRGQQVTLRCSPKSGHDTVSWYQQALGQGPQFIFQYYEEEERQRGNFPDRFSGHQFPNYSSELNVNALLLGDSALYLCASSLVLGGLAGLETQYFGPGTRLLVL.

This clonotype came up a few times. V and J are TRBV7-8 and TRBJ2-3, with TRBD2 matching over 11 bases. In germline, CDR1 is SGHVS, CDR2 FQNEAQ. The CDR3 is made up of 17 amino acids. With 2 bases clipped from V and 5 bases from J, the junction kept 9 bases outside the gene matches. This chain's CDR3 is CASSLLLAGVHRDTQYF. As DNA, the CDR3 is TGTGCCAGCAGCTTATTACTAGCGGGGGTGCATAGAGATACGCAGTATTTT.

V gene TRBV5-1 combines with J gene TRBJ1-4; 7 nucleotides match TRBD1. The length of the CDR3 is 15 residues. Germline assignment: CDR1 SGHRS and CDR2 YFSETQ. Germline trimming cut 1 base from V and 7 bases from J; bases unmatched to any gene: 7. The CDR3 coding sequence is TGCGCCAGCAGCTTGACACCAGGGGGAGGTGAAAAACTGTTTTTT. Protein sequence: CASSLTPGGGEKLFF. Combining the CDR3 with reference TRBV5-1 and TRBJ1-4 gives the whole variable domain KAGVTQTPRYLIKTRGQQVTLSCSPISGHRSVSWYQQTPGQGLQFLFEYFSETQRNKGNFPGRFSGRQFSNSRSEMNVSTLELGDSALYLCASSLTPGGGEKLFFGSGTQLSVL.

This clonotype was recorded a few times. The J gene is TRBJ1-2, the V gene TRBV19; 9 nucleotides line up with TRBD1. Trimming at V came to 1 base and at J to 4 bases, leaving 4 bases not matched to a gene. CDR1 is LNHDA and CDR2 is SQIVND in the germline V gene (reference sequence). This CDR3 is built from 15 residues. This chain's CDR3 is CASSIGPGQGYGYTF. The DNA of the CDR3 is TGTGCCAGTAGTATAGGTCCGGGACAGGGCTATGGCTACACCTTC.

This clonotype appeared a few times. This chain links TRBV4-2 with TRBJ2-3; TRBD2 aligns across 11 bases. The CDR3 is 18 amino acids. V was clipped by 4 bases and J by 0 bases; unmatched bases: 9. Germline assignment: CDR1 LGHNA and CDR2 YNFKEQ. The CDR3 sequence: CASSPSGSGGDSTDTQYF. The CDR3 region has the DNA TGTGCCAGCAGCCCCTCGGGTAGCGGGGGGGATAGCACAGATACGCAGTATTTT.

There are a few counts of this clonotype. CDR3 loop: CASKVRVGRTGELFF. CDR3 DNA sequence: TGTGCCAGCAAGGTCCGGGTGGGGCGGACCGGGGAGCTGTTTTTT. The chain carries TRBV28 and TRBJ2-2, with D possibly matching TRBD1 (5 bases). CDR3 size: 15 residues. Germline V gene data show CDR1 as MDHEN and CDR2 as SYDVKM. V lost 7 bases, J lost 5 bases, and 17 bases lay in between. The full variable domain, rest sourced from reference TRBV28 and TRBJ2-2, is DVKVTQSSRYLVKRTGEKVFLECVQDMDHENMFWYRQDPGLGLRLIYFSYDVKMKEKGDIPEGYSVSREKKERFSLILESASTNQTSMYLCASKVRVGRTGELFFGEGSRLTVL.

This clonotype occurred a few times. The chain employs TRBV7-2 and TRBJ2-7; either TRBD1 or TRBD2 may supply D (6 bases each). Trimming removed 6 bases from V and 3 bases from J, with 21 bases in between. There are 16 residues in the CDR3. Germline V gives CDR1 SGHTA, CDR2 FQGNSA. The CDR3 DNA reads as TGTGCCAGCAGAGGGGGGCGCACGGAAACTAGCTACGAGCAGTACTTC. Translating it yields CASRGGRTETSYEQYF.

This sequence joins TRBV29-1 and TRBJ2-3; 9 nucleotides align to TRBD1. This CDR3 is built from 15 residues. Germline CDR1 and CDR2: SQVTM and ANQGSEA. V lost 6 bases to trimming and J lost 7 bases; unmatched junction nucleotides: 14. This CDR3 reads CSVSTRQGEGNTQYF. The CDR3 DNA is TGCAGCGTGTCTACCCGACAGGGGGAAGGAAATACGCAGTATTTT.

This clonotype occurred a few times. The rearrangement joins TRBV29-1 to TRBJ2-7; D is perhaps TRBD1 (5 bases). The V gene's germline CDR1 is SQVTM and CDR2 ANQGSEA. CDR3 length equals 13 residues. The ends were cut back, 3 bases at V and 4 bases at J, with 13 bases in the middle. CDR3 sequence reads: CSVEWQGEYEQYF. Written as DNA, the CDR3 is TGCAGCGTTGAGTGGCAGGGCGAGTACGAGCAGTACTTC.

As concerns this clonotype: A read error may produce the germline difference seen at one junction end. CDR3 bases: TGTGCCATCAGTGAGTCTCCCCTGCGGGACAGGGACTTC. Translating it yields CAISESPLRDRDF. This chain links TRBV10-3 with TRBJ2-7, with 9 bases matching TRBD1. CDR3 length: 13 amino acids. The germline V gene has CDR1 ENHRY and CDR2 SYGVKD.

The chain links TRBV20-1 to TRBJ2-3, with TRBD1 identical over 10 bases. The V gene's germline CDR1 is DFQATT and CDR2 SNEGSKA (reference sequence). This CDR3 spans 14 amino acids. V lost 6 bases and J lost 8; bases outside the gene matches: 11. As DNA, the CDR3 is TGCAGTGCGCTGACCGGGACAGGGGAGGGTACGCAGTATTTT. This encodes CSALTGTGEGTQYF.

This clonotype has at least ten counts. The chain carries TRBV5-1 and TRBJ2-7, with 10 bases that match TRBD2. CDR1 is SGHRS, CDR2 YFSETQ, per germline. V shed 2 bases, J shed 2 bases, and the junction held 4 bases outside the gene matches. The length of the CDR3 is 15 residues. This chain's CDR3 is CASSFGSGGTYEQYF. CDR3 sequence (DNA): TGCGCCAGCAGCTTCGGTAGCGGGGGGACCTACGAGCAGTACTTC.